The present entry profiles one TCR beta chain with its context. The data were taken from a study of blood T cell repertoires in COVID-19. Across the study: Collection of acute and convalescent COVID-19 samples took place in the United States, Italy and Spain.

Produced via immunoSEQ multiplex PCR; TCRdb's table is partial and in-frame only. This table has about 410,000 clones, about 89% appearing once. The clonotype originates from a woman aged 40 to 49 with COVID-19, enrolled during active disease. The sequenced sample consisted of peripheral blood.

In DNA, the CDR3 is TGTGCCAGCAGCCCAGGGGGCCCTTTTCTTAACTATGGCTACACCTTC. As protein: CASSPGGPFLNYGYTF. This sequence joins TRBV5-4 and TRBJ1-2; the match to TRBD1 covers 8 bases. The V and J ends lost 4 bases and 1 base, in that order; junction bases with no gene match: 9. Germline V gene lookup returns CDR1 SGHNT and CDR2 YYREEE (reference sequence). This CDR3 has 16 amino acids. The complete variable domain, with remaining parts taken from reference TRBV5-4 and TRBJ1-2, reads ETGVTQSPTHLIKTRGQQVTLRCSSQSGHNTVSWYQQALGQGPQFIFQYYREEENGRGNFPPRFSGLQFPNYSSELNVNALELDDSALYLCASSPGGPFLNYGYTFGSGTRLTVV.